The entry below describes one T cell receptor beta chain. The record originates from a study of blood T cell repertoires in COVID-19. The CDR3 length is 14 residues. Deletions cut 0 bases from V and 0 bases from J, with 3 bases between. CDR1 MNHEY and CDR2 SMNVEV come from the germline V gene (reference sequence). Participant-reported clinical history was the basis for cohort assignment. All exposed participants met a person with COVID-19 within 2 weeks before entering the study. Clones were sequenced by immunoSEQ multiplex PCR, and TCRdb holds only the in-frame ones, with some missing. Altogether approximately 260,000 clones are present, roughly 81% being singletons, with the ten largest covering 5% to 8%.

This receptor was identified in a woman aged 50 to 60 who had been exposed to COVID-19. The chain has TRBV27 and TRBJ1-5, with D unresolved. The source material was PBMCs or T cells enriched from blood (not recorded which). The CDR3 bases are TGTGCCAGCAGTTTATCGAGTAGCAATCAGCCCCAGCATTTT. Translating it yields CASSLSSSNQPQHF.